This record looks at one TCR beta chain sequence and its context. In its sample, this clonotype was seen many times. Its target antigen remains unknown. Base qualities are not provided; no much larger clone lies one nucleotide away. Sequencer: Illumina HiSeq 2000. Multiplex PCR amplification was used to generate the TCR beta chain libraries. High-throughput sequencing was used to analyze the amplified TCR beta chain products. TCRdb redid the processing of the public reads, applying fastp at Q25 and MiXCR, and retained in-frame beta chains. When rows share a CDR3 protein, they turn into one entry using the most common DNA and genes. This sample has more than 50,000 distinct CDR3 sequences in its table, and 45% to 60% of those were observed once. 15% to 20% of the sample rests with the top ten. These data come from a study of breast tumors, draining lymph nodes, adjacent tissues listed by TCRdb under 2016. Context from the whole study: TCR beta repertoires were compared across tumor, adjacent nontumor tissue and axillary lymph nodes obtained from breast cancer patients. In human breast cancer, the study set out to evaluate how tumor, surrounding tissue and draining lymph node repertoires relate to one another and whether T cells may move between these sites.

Overall study outcomes, separate from this receptor: The conclusion that tumor T cells originate in lymph nodes was presented as consistent with a hypothesis rather than as directly demonstrated. In luminal-like breast cancer, tumor and nontumor tissue repertoires resembled each other significantly more than in basal-like breast cancer. The data were considered consistent with the idea that most tumor T cells come from the lymph node and then expand in tumor tissue. Tumor T-cell repertoires showed less diversity than lymph node repertoires and more diversity than nontumor tissue repertoires, and tumor T-cell repertoires showed preferential V and J gene usage.

The cysteine opens and the phenylalanine closes a CDR3 of 13 amino acids. The DNA shown is the 39-base CDR3, in frame from base 1. V is shortened by 4 bases, J by 3 bases, and the region joining them spans 10 bases. The germline V gene provides CDR1 SGHDT and CDR2 YYEEEE. Sample: breast tumor tissue. This receptor chain uses TRBV5-6 and TRBJ1-2; the D gene assignment is ambiguous. The clonotype originates from a female donor with breast cancer. Some clones in this sample may be carry-over from other donors' samples. The DNA sequence follows: TGTGCCAGCAGCCTACCAATGGACTATGGCTACACCTTC. This sequence encodes CASSLPMDYGYTF.